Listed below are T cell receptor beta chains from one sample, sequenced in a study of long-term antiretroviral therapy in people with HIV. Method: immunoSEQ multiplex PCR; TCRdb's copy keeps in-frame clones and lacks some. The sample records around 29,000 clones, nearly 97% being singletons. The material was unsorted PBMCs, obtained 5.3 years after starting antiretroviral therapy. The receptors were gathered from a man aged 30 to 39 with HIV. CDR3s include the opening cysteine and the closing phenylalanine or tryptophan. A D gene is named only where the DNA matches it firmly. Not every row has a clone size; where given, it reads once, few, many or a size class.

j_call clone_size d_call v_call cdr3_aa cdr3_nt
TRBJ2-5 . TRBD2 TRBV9 CASSPTSGSLGETQYF TGTGCCAGCAGCCCAACTAGCGGGAGCCTGGGGGAGACCCAGTACTTC
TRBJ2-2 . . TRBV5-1 CASSLDQRVNTGELFF TGCGCCAGCAGCTTGGACCAGCGGGTCAACACCGGGGAGCTGTTTTTT
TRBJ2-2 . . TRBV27 CASSSPLGGELFF TGTGCCAGCAGTTCTCCTCTGGGCGGGGAGCTGTTTTTT
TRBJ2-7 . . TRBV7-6 CASSLASSYEQYF TGTGCCAGCAGCTTAGCGAGCTCCTACGAGCAGTACTTC
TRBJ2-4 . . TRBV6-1 CASSEGLGLAKNIQYF TGTGCCAGCAGTGAGGGTTTGGGACTAGCCAAAAACATTCAGTACTTC
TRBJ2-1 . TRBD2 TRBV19 CASTGTSGNNEQFF TGTGCCAGTACCGGGACTAGCGGGAACAATGAGCAGTTCTTC
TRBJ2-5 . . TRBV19 CASSMGQRTYQETQYF TGTGCCAGTAGTATGGGGCAGCGGACGTACCAAGAGACCCAGTACTTC
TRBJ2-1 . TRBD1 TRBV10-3 CAISDVDREVEGEQFF TGTGCCATCAGTGACGTGGACAGGGAAGTTGAGGGTGAGCAGTTCTTC
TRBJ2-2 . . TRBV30 CAWSDAWELFF TGTGCCTGGAGTGATGCCTGGGAGCTGTTTTTT
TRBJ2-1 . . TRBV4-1 CASSQSLAILNEQFF TGCGCCAGCAGCCAGAGCCTAGCGATCCTAAATGAGCAGTTCTTC
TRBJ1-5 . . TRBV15 CATSRVGQNQPQHF TGTGCCACCAGCAGAGTTGGACAGAATCAGCCCCAGCATTTT
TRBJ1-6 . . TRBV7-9 CASSLAGRTNSPLHF TGTGCCAGCAGCTTAGCGGGACGGACCAATTCACCCCTCCACTTT
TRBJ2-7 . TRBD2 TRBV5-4 CASSLGLAGTRGTYEQYF TGTGCCAGCAGCTTAGGTCTAGCGGGAACGCGGGGTACCTACGAGCAGTACTTC
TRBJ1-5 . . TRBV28 CASSPQGQPQHF TGTGCCAGCAGCCCCCAGGGGCAGCCCCAGCATTTT
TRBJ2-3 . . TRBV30 CAWNTGSTDTQYF TGTGCCTGGAATACAGGTAGCACAGATACGCAGTATTTT
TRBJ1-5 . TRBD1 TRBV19 CASRGTGSSNQPQHF TGTGCCAGTAGGGGGACAGGGAGTAGCAATCAGCCCCAGCATTTT
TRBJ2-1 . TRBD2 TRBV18 CASSPRTSGSNGVFF TGTGCCAGCTCACCTCGGACTAGCGGGAGTAACGGGGTGTTCTTC
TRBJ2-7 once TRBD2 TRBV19 CASSPTSGAYEQYF TGTGCCAGTAGCCCGACTAGCGGGGCCTACGAGCAGTACTTC
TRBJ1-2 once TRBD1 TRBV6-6 CASSYHSGTGVGYTF TGTGCCAGCAGTTACCATTCCGGGACAGGGGTTGGCTACACCTTC
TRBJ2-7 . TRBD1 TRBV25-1 CASSGRTGRYEQYF TGTGCCAGCAGTGGTCGGACAGGGCGCTACGAGCAGTACTTC
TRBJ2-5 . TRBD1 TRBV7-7 CASSPPSGTVQTQYF TGTGCTAGCAGCCCACCCTCCGGGACAGTCCAAACCCAGTACTTC
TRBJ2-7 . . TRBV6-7 CAPTQLIEQYF TGTGCTCCTACCCAACTTATCGAGCAGTACTTC
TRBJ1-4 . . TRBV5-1 CASSLNRITTNEKLFF TGCGCCAGCAGCTTGAACAGGATAACAACTAATGAAAAACTGTTTTTT
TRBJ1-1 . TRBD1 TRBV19 CASRRGRGNTEAFF TGTGCCAGTAGAAGGGGGCGCGGGAACACTGAAGCTTTCTTT
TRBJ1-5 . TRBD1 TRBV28 CASSLIRTGPQPQHF TGTGCCAGCAGTTTAATTAGGACAGGGCCCCAGCCCCAGCATTTT
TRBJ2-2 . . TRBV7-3 CASSLGTGELFF TGTGCCAGCAGCTTAGGGACCGGGGAGCTGTTTTTT
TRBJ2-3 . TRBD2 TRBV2 CASSAVLAGGTDTQYF TGTGCCAGCAGTGCCGTACTAGCGGGAGGCACAGATACGCAGTATTTT
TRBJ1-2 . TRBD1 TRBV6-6 CASSYSQGNGYTF TGTGCCAGCAGTTACTCACAGGGGAATGGCTACACCTTC
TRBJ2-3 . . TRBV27 CASSLGNSGTATQYF TGTGCCAGCAGTTTGGGGAATTCCGGGACCGCTACGCAGTATTTT
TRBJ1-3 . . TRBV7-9 CASSLVGGPAGNTIYF TGTGCCAGCAGCTTAGTGGGGGGGCCGGCTGGAAACACCATATATTTT
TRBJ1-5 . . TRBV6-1 CASSDEGVSNQPQHF TGTGCCAGCAGTGATGAAGGAGTTAGCAATCAGCCCCAGCATTTT
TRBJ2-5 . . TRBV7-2 CANRGIQETQYF TGTGCCAACCGGGGGATACAAGAGACCCAGTACTTC
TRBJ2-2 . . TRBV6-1 CASSEVAGNTGELFF TGTGCCAGCAGTGAAGTGGCGGGGAACACCGGGGAGCTGTTTTTT
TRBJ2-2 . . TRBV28 CASSTGSTGELFF TGTGCCAGCAGTACAGGGTCCACCGGGGAGCTGTTTTTT
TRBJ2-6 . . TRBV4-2 CASSQDNSGANVLTF TGTGCCAGCAGCCAGGACAACTCTGGGGCCAACGTCCTGACTTTC
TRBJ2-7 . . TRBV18 CASSPGSQGGYEQYF TGTGCCAGCTCACCAGGGAGCCAGGGGGGGTACGAGCAGTACTTC
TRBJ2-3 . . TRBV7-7 CASSLTDTQYF TGTGCTAGCAGCCTGACAGATACGCAGTATTTT